These 21 T cell receptor beta chains originate from one sample sequenced in a study of neurological immune-mediated disorders. Each CDR3 protein is one row after TCRdb ran MiXCR on the 5' RACE reads. In the table there are 35,000 to 40,000 distinct CDR3 sequences, nearly 7.5% of which are singletons. Sequenced material: PBMCs. The receptors stem from a woman in her thirties or forties in good health.

This clonotype was seen at least ten times. The V call is TRBV10-3, the J call TRBJ1-5, with D hard to call. V lost 6 bases to trimming and J lost 4 bases, with 10 bases between them. Germline values: CDR1 ENHRY, CDR2 SYGVKD. This CDR3 contains 13 residues. DNA for the CDR3: TGTGCCATCAGAGGAGAGGGAAATCAGCCCCAGCATTTT. Protein sequence: CAIRGEGNQPQHF.

This clonotype was observed at least ten times. The chain carries TRBV6-1 and TRBJ1-5; 8 bases match TRBD1. Germline V gives CDR1 MNHNS, CDR2 SASEGT. J was trimmed by 4 bases and V by 8 bases; bases with no gene match: 13. The CDR3 is made up of 16 amino acids. The CDR3 nucleotides are TGTGCCAGCTGGGGTTTGGGACAGGCTGGAAATCAGCCCCAGCATTTT. This encodes CASWGLGQAGNQPQHF.

This clonotype was picked up many times. This chain connects TRBV2 to TRBJ2-6, with unresolved D. Trimming took off 3 bases at V and 0 bases at J, with 6 bases between the two ends. The CDR3 consists of 15 residues. The germline V gene encodes CDR1 SNHLY and CDR2 FYNNEI. As DNA, the CDR3 is TGTGCCAGCAGTGACGAAAGCTCTGGGGCCAACGTCCTGACTTTC. This translates into CASSDESSGANVLTF.

At least ten counts were recorded for this clonotype. This chain joins TRBV7-9 and TRBJ2-7; TRBD1 agrees at 12 bases. With V trimmed by 3 bases and J by 4 bases, 7 bases remained unmatched. The CDR3 contains 16 residues. Germline CDR1 is SEHNR and CDR2 is FQNEAQ (reference sequence). The CDR3 DNA sequence: TGTGCCAGCAGCTTGACGGGACAGGGGGCGTTTTACGAGCAGTACTTC. This gives the protein CASSLTGQGAFYEQYF. The full variable domain, rest sourced from reference TRBV7-9 and TRBJ2-7, is DTGVSQNPRHKITKRGQNVTFRCDPISEHNRLYWYRQTLGQGPEFLTYFQNEAQLEKSRLLSDRFSAERPKGSFSTLEIQRTEQGDSAMYLCASSLTGQGAFYEQYFGPGTRLTVT.

This clonotype was seen ten or more times. The chain recombines TRBV7-9 with TRBJ2-1; TRBD2 matches 13 bases. The junction had 14 bases not matched to a gene; V was cut back by 5 bases and J by 7 bases. The CDR3 is 18 amino acids. Germline V gene data show CDR1 as SEHNR and CDR2 as FQNEAQ (reference sequence). This CDR3 is CASSPHGLAGDPRNEQFF. The CDR3 region has the DNA TGTGCCAGCAGCCCGCACGGACTAGCGGGAGACCCTCGGAATGAGCAGTTCTTC.

In this sample, this clonotype turned up many times. This chain connects TRBV5-1 to TRBJ2-7; D tentatively reads TRBD1 or TRBD2 (6 bases each). V lost 1 base and J lost 2, with 22 bases in between. Germline V gene data show CDR1 as SGHRS and CDR2 as YFSETQ. This CDR3 region has 18 residues. CDR3 sequence: CASSLSGVGGILAYEQYF. DNA for the CDR3: TGCGCCAGCAGCTTGTCAGGGGTTGGAGGGATCCTTGCCTACGAGCAGTACTTC.

This clonotype showed up many times. V and J are TRBV19 and TRBJ2-1; 7 positions agree with TRBD1. The CDR3 consists of 11 residues. The germline gives CDR1 LNHDA, CDR2 SQIVND (reference sequence). After removal of 10 bases from V and 7 bases from J, the junction contained 4 bases not matched to a gene. The CDR3 sequence is CATYRGNEQFF. The CDR3 nucleotides are TGTGCCACCTACAGGGGTAATGAGCAGTTCTTC.

This clonotype was seen repeatedly, ten times or more. The chain recombines TRBV7-2 with TRBJ2-1; 7 nucleotides match TRBD2. The V segment lost 5 bases and the J segment 8 bases; nucleotides outside the gene matches: 15. CDR1 is SGHTA and CDR2 is FQGNSA in the germline V gene. CDR3 size: 16 residues. CDR3 sequence reads: CASSPTGSGGRHEQFF. CDR3 nucleotides: TGTGCCAGCAGCCCAACGGGGAGTGGCGGGAGACATGAGCAGTTCTTC. Variable domain in full (rest from reference TRBV7-2 and TRBJ2-1): GAGVSQSPSNKVTEKGKDVELRCDPISGHTALYWYRQSLGQGLEFLIYFQGNSAPDKSGLPSDRFSAERTGGSVSTLTIQRTQQEDSAVYLCASSPTGSGGRHEQFFGPGTRLTVL.

This clonotype was recorded at least ten times. The V gene is TRBV20-1, the J gene TRBJ2-3; D is perhaps TRBD2 (6 bases). This CDR3 has 16 residues. Germline CDR1 reads DFQATT; CDR2 reads SNEGSKA (reference sequence). V dropped 3 bases and J dropped 0 bases, with 16 bases sitting between them. The CDR3 nucleotides read TGCAGTGCTAGTAAGGCGGGAACTACTAGCACAGATACGCAGTATTTT. It translates to CSASKAGTTSTDTQYF.

The chain employs TRBV6-6 and TRBJ1-4; a possible D gene is TRBD1 (5 bases). Germline loops: CDR1 MNHNY, CDR2 SVGAGI (reference sequence). The CDR3 spans 11 residues. Trimming shortened V by 8 bases and J by 8 bases, and 9 bases separated the two germline ends. The CDR3: CASRDREKLFF. CDR3 nucleotide sequence: TGTGCCAGCCGTGACAGAGAAAAACTGTTTTTT.

The table lists this clonotype with many counts. The DNA of the CDR3 is TGTGCCAGCAGTCTGGGGTCTAGCGGGTACAATGAGCAGTTCTTC. This gives the protein CASSLGSSGYNEQFF. The chain joins TRBV12-3 or TRBV12-4 to TRBJ2-1, with TRBD2 matching over 8 bases. The CDR3 has 15 residues. Trimming cost V 5 bases and J 4 bases; bases outside gene matches: 7.

This clonotype was recorded many times. The CDR3 is CASSQERSGRAFF. The CDR3 DNA follows: TGTGCCAGCAGCCAAGAAAGATCAGGGAGAGCTTTCTTT. J is TRBJ1-1 and V is TRBV3-1; D may be TRBD1 (5 bases). The CDR3 runs 13 residues. The V end lost 0 bases, the J end lost 10 bases, and 12 bases lay between the germline ends. Germline CDR1 is LGHDT and CDR2 is YNNKEL (reference sequence).

This clonotype was counted many times. V is TRBV9 and J is TRBJ2-1, with D perhaps being TRBD1 or TRBD2 (5 bases each). Germline V gene sequence: CDR1 SGDLS, CDR2 YYNGEE. V lost 3 bases, J lost 2 bases, and 15 bases lay in between. This CDR3 region has 16 residues. The CDR3 nucleotides read TGTGCCAGCAGCGCTGGGACCTATATGACCTACAATGAGCAGTTCTTC. This gives the protein CASSAGTYMTYNEQFF.

This clonotype was detected many times. The V gene is TRBV5-1, the J gene TRBJ1-1, with D unresolved. This CDR3 spans 13 amino acids. V was clipped by 0 bases and J by 4 bases, with 7 bases between them. Germline lookup yields CDR1 SGHRS and CDR2 YFSETQ. CDR3 loop: CASSLEGITEAFF. The DNA for the CDR3 is TGCGCCAGCAGCTTGGAGGGTATCACTGAAGCTTTCTTT.

This clonotype was detected many times. The chain employs TRBV6-5 and TRBJ2-1; 7 bases align to TRBD1. Germline CDR1 and CDR2: MNHEY and SVGAGI. This CDR3 is built from 14 residues. Germline trimming cut 0 bases from V and 4 bases from J; bases unmatched to any gene: 0. For the CDR3, the DNA is TGTGCCAGCAGTTACTCCAGGGGGTACAATGAGCAGTTCTTC. It codes for CASSYSRGYNEQFF.

This clonotype was recorded at least ten times. The chain couples TRBV20-1 to TRBJ2-1; TRBD2 matches 8 bases. Trimming removed 4 bases from V and 0 bases from J; junction bases left unmatched: 5. Per the germline V gene, CDR1 is DFQATT and CDR2 is SNEGSKA (reference sequence). CDR3 length: 15 amino acids. CDR3 DNA sequence: TGCAGTGCTACCCTACTAGCGGCCTCCTACAATGAGCAGTTCTTC. As protein: CSATLLAASYNEQFF.

The table lists this clonotype with many counts. The chain carries TRBV27 and TRBJ2-1; D is ambiguous. Germline assignment: CDR1 MNHEY and CDR2 SMNVEV (reference sequence). V lost 5 bases to trimming and J lost 15 bases, with 17 bases between them. The CDR3 length is 12 residues. CDR3 sequence: CASSTPTGEWFF. As DNA, the CDR3 is TGTGCCAGCAGTACCCCCACGGGTGAGTGGTTCTTC.

This clonotype has ten or more counts. This chain joins TRBV24-1 and TRBJ2-3, with a tentative D call TRBD1 (6 bases). Trimming removed 3 bases at V and 4 bases at J, with 13 bases between. Germline CDR1 reads KGHDR; CDR2 reads SFDVKD. The CDR3 runs 15 residues. The CDR3 loop reads CATSDGRGKADTQYF. Here the CDR3 DNA reads TGTGCCACCAGTGATGGCAGGGGAAAAGCAGATACGCAGTATTTT.

This clonotype appeared many times. This rearrangement joins TRBV28 to TRBJ2-5; 7 nucleotides align to TRBD1. Germline V gives CDR1 MDHEN, CDR2 SYDVKM. The CDR3 sequence is 15 residues long. V shed 3 bases and J 2 bases; nucleotides not matched to a gene: 6. CDR3 sequence (DNA): TGTGCCAGCAGTTTCTTCCAGGACAGGCAAGAGACCCAGTACTTC. Translated, it gives CASSFFQDRQETQYF. Supplemented by reference TRBV28 and TRBJ2-5, the full variable domain reads DVKVTQSSRYLVKRTGEKVFLECVQDMDHENMFWYRQDPGLGLRLIYFSYDVKMKEKGDIPEGYSVSREKKERFSLILESASTNQTSMYLCASSFFQDRQETQYFGPGTRLLVL.

In its sample, this clonotype was seen many times. The junction shows a germline mismatch at one end, possibly a read error. The CDR3 DNA reads as TGTGCCAGCAGCCTAGCGAACTCCTACAATGAGCAGTTCTTC. Protein: CASSLANSYNEQFF. The chain recombines TRBV7-9 with TRBJ2-1, with D tentatively TRBD2 (6 bases). CDR1 and CDR2 from the germline V gene are SEHNR and FQNEAQ (reference sequence). The CDR3 consists of 14 residues.

This clonotype was observed at least ten times. J is TRBJ1-2 and V is TRBV29-1; D not resolved. Trimming stripped 6 bases from V and 2 bases from J, with 10 bases between. The CDR3 has 12 residues. Germline CDR1 SQVTM, CDR2 ANQGSEA. The CDR3 DNA reads TGCAGCGTACGGGTCCCCAACTATGGCTACACCTTC. Translated, it gives CSVRVPNYGYTF. Full variable domain (missing parts from reference TRBV29-1 and TRBJ1-2): SAVISQKPSRDICQRGTSLTIQCQVDSQVTMMFWYRQQPGQSLTLIATANQGSEATYESGFVIDKFPISRPNLTFSTLTVSNMSPEDSSIYLCSVRVPNYGYTFGSGTRLTVV.